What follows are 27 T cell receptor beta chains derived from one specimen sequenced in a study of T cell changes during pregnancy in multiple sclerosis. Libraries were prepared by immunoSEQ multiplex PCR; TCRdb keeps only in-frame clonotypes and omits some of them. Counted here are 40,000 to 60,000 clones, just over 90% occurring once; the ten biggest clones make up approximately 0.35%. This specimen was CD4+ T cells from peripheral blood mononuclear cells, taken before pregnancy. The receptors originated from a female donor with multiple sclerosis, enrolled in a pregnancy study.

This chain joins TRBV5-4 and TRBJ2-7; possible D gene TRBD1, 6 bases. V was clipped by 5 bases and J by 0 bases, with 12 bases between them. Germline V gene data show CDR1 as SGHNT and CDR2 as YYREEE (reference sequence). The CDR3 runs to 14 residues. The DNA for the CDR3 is TGTGCCAGCAGGGAACAGGGAAACTCCTACGAGCAGTACTTC. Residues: CASREQGNSYEQYF.

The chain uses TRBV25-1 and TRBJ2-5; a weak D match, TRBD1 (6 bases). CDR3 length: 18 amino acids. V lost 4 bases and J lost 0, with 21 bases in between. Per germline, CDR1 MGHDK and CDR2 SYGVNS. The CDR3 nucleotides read TGTGCCAGCAGTGCCCCGGGTTATGGACAGAGGTACCAAGAGACCCAGTACTTC. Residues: CASSAPGYGQRYQETQYF. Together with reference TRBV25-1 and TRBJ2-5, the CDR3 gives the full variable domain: EADIYQTPRYLVIGTGKKITLECSQTMGHDKMYWYQQDPGMELHLIHYSYGVNSTEKGDLSSESTVSRIRTEHFPLTLESARPSHTSQYLCASSAPGYGQRYQETQYFGPGTRLLVL.

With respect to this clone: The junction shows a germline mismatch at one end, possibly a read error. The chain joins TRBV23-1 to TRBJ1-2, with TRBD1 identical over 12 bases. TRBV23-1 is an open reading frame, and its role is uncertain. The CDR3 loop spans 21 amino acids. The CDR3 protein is CASSLRRLRDRGLWLQGVGLF. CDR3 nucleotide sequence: TGCGCCAGCAGCCTTAGGCGCCTCCGGGACAGGGGGCTATGGCTACAGGGGGTCGGGCTCTTC.

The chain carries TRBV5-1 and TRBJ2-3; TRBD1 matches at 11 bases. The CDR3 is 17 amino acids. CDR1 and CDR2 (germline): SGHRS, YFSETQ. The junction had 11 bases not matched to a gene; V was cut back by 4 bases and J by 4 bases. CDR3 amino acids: CASSRRLDRGRSDTQYF. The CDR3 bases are TGCGCCAGCAGCCGGCGGTTGGACAGGGGGCGGTCAGATACGCAGTATTTT.

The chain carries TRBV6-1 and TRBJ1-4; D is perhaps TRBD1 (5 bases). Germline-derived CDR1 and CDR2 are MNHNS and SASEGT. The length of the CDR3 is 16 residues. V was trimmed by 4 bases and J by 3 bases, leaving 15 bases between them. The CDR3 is CASSAGRAGANEKLFF. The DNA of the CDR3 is TGTGCCAGCAGTGCGGGCCGGGCGGGGGCTAATGAAAAACTGTTTTTT.

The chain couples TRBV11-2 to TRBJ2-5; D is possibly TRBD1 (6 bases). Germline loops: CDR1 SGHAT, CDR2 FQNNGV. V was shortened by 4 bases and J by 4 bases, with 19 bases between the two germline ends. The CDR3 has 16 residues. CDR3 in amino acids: CASSSTARWGRETQYF. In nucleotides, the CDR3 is TGTGCCAGCAGCTCAACCGCCAGGTGGGGGCGAGAGACCCAGTACTTC. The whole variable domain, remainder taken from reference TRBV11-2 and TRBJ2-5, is EAGVAQSPRYKIIEKRQSVAFWCNPISGHATLYWYQQILGQGPKLLIQFQNNGVVDDSQLPKDRFSAERLKGVDSTLKIQPAKLEDSAVYLCASSSTARWGRETQYFGPGTRLLVL.

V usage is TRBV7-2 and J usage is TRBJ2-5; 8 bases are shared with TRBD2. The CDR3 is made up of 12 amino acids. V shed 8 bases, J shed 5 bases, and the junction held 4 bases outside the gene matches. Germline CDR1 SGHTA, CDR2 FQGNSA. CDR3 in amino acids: CASGGRSETQYF. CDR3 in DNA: TGTGCCAGCGGCGGGAGGAGTGAGACCCAGTACTTC.

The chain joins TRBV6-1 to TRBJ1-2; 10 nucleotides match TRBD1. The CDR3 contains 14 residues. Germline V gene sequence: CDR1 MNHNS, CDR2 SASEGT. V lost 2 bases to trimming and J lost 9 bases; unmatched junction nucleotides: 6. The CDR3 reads CASSERDRGGSYTF. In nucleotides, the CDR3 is TGTGCCAGCAGTGAAAGGGACAGGGGAGGGAGCTACACCTTC.

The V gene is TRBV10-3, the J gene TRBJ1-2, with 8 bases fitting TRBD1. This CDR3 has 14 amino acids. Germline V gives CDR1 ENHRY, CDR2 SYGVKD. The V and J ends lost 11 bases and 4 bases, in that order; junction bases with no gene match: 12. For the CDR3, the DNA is TGTGCCGTTCATCCGGACAGGGAGGGCTATGGCTACACCTTC. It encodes CAVHPDREGYGYTF.

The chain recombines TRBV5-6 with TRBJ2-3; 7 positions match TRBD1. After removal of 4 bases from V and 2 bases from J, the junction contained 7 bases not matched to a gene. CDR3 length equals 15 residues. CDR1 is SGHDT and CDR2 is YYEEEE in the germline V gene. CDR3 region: CASSMSGTATDTQYF. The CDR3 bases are TGTGCCAGCAGCATGTCCGGGACAGCCACAGATACGCAGTATTTT.

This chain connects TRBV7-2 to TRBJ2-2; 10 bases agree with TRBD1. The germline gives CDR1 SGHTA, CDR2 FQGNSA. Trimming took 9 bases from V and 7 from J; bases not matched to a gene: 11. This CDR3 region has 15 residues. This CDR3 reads CASKRDRGQIGELFF. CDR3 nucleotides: TGTGCCAGTAAAAGAGACAGGGGGCAAATCGGGGAGCTGTTTTTT.

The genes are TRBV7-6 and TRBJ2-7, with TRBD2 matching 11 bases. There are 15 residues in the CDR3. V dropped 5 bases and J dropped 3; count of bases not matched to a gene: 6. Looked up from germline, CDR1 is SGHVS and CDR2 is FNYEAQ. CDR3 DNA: TGTGCCAGCAGCCCGCTAGCGGGAGGTCTCTACGAGCAGTACTTC. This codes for CASSPLAGGLYEQYF.

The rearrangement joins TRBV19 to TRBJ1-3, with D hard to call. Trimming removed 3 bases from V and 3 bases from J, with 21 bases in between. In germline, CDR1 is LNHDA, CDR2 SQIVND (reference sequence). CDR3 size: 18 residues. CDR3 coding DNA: TGTGCCAGTAGTATGATGCCGGTTTCCGAAAGTTATGGAAACACCATATATTTT. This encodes CASSMMPVSESYGNTIYF.

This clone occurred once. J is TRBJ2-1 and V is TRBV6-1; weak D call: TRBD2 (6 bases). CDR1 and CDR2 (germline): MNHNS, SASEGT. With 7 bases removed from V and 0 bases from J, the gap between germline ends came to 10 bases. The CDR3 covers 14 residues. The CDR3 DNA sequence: TGTGCCAGCATGGGACTCCGCTCCTACAATGAGCAGTTCTTC. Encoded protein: CASMGLRSYNEQFF.

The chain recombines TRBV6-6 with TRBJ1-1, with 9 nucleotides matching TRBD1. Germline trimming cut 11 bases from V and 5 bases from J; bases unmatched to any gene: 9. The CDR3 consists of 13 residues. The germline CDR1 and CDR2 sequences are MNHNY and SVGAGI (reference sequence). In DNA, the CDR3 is TGTGCCGGTGGGACAGGGTTTAAGACTGAAGCTTTCTTT. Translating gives CAGGTGFKTEAFF.

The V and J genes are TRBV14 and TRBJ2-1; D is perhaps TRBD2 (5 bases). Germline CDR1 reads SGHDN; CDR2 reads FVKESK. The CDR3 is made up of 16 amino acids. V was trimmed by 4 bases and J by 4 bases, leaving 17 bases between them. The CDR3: CASSPLASNQYNEQFF. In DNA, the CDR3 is TGTGCCAGCAGCCCCCTCGCTAGCAACCAATACAATGAGCAGTTCTTC.

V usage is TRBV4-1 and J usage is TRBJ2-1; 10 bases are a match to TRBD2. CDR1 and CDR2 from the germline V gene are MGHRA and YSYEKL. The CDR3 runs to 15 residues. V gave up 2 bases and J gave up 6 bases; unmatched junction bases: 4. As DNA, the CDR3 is TGCGCCAGCAGCCAACCACTAGCGGGAAGCAATGAGCAGTTCTTC. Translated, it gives CASSQPLAGSNEQFF.

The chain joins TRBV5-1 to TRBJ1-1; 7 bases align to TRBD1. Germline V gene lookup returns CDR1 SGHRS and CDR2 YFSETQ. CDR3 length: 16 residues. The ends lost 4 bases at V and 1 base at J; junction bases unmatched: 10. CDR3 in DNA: TGCGCCAGCAGCCCCGTGACAGGGCTTGAGAACACTGAAGCTTTCTTT. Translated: CASSPVTGLENTEAFF.

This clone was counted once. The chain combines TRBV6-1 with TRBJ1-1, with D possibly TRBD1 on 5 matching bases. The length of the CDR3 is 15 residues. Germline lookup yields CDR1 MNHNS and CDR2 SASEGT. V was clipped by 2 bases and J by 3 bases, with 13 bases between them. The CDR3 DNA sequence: TGTGCCAGCAGTGAAACGCCAGGGCGCTACACTGAAGCTTTCTTT. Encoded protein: CASSETPGRYTEAFF.

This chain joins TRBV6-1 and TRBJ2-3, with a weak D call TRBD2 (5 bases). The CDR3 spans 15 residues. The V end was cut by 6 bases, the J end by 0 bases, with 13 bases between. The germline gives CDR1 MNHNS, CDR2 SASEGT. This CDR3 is CASRVANPSTDTQYF. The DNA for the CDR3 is TGTGCCAGCAGGGTAGCGAATCCTAGCACAGATACGCAGTATTTT.

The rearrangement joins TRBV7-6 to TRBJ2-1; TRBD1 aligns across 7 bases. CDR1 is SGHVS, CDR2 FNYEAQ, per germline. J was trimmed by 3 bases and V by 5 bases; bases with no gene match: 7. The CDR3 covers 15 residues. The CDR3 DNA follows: TGTGCCAGCAGCCTCGGACAGGTGAACTACAATGAGCAGTTCTTC. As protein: CASSLGQVNYNEQFF.

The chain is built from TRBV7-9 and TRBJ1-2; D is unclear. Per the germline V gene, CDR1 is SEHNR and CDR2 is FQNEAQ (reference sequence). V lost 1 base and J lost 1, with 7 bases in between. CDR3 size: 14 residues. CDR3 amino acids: CASSLGGDNYGYTF. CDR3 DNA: TGTGCCAGCAGCTTAGGCGGTGATAACTATGGCTACACCTTC. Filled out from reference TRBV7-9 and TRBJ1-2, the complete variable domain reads DTGVSQNPRHKITKRGQNVTFRCDPISEHNRLYWYRQTLGQGPEFLTYFQNEAQLEKSRLLSDRFSAERPKGSFSTLEIQRTEQGDSAMYLCASSLGGDNYGYTFGSGTRLTVV.

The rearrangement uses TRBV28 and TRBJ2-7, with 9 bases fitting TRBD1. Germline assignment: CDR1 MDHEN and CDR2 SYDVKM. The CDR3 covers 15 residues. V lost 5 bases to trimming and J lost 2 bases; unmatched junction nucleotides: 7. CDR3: CASSASGTGTYEQYF. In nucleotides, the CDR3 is TGTGCCAGCAGTGCCTCCGGGACAGGGACCTACGAGCAGTACTTC.

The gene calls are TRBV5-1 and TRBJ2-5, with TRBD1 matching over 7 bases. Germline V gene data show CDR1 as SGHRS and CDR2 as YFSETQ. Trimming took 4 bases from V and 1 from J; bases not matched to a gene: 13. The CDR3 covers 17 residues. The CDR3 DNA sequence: TGCGCCAGCAGCCGTTCACCATCTACAGGGGTCCAAGAGACCCAGTACTTC. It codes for CASSRSPSTGVQETQYF. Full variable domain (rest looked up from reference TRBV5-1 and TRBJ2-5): KAGVTQTPRYLIKTRGQQVTLSCSPISGHRSVSWYQQTPGQGLQFLFEYFSETQRNKGNFPGRFSGRQFSNSRSEMNVSTLELGDSALYLCASSRSPSTGVQETQYFGPGTRLLVL.

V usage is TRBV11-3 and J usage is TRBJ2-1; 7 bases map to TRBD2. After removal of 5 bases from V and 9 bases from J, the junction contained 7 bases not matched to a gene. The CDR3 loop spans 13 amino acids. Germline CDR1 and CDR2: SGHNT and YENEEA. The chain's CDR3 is CASSGRLAGEQFF. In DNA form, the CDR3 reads TGTGCCAGCAGCGGAAGACTAGCAGGTGAGCAGTTCTTC. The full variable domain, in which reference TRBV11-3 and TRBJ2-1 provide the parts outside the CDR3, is EAGVVQSPRYKIIEKKQPVAFWCNPISGHNTLYWYLQNLGQGPELLIRYENEEAVDDSQLPKDRFSAERLKGVDSTLKIQPAELGDSAVYLCASSGRLAGEQFFGPGTRLTVL.

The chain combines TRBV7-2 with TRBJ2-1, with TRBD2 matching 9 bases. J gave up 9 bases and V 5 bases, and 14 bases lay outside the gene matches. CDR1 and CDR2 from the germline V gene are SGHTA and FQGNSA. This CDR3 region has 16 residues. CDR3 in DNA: TGTGCCAGCAGCGGCCTTGGGGCGGGAGGGCCATCTGAGCAGTTCTTC. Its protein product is CASSGLGAGGPSEQFF.

In nucleotides, the CDR3 is TGTGCCAGCAGGATGAAGGGGCCAAATCAGCCCCAGCATTTT. This translates into CASRMKGPNQPQHF. The rearrangement joins TRBV7-9 to TRBJ1-5, with TRBD1 as a possible D gene (5 bases). The CDR3 runs to 14 residues. CDR1 is SEHNR, CDR2 FQNEAQ, per germline (reference sequence). Trimming stripped 6 bases from V and 4 bases from J, with 13 bases between.